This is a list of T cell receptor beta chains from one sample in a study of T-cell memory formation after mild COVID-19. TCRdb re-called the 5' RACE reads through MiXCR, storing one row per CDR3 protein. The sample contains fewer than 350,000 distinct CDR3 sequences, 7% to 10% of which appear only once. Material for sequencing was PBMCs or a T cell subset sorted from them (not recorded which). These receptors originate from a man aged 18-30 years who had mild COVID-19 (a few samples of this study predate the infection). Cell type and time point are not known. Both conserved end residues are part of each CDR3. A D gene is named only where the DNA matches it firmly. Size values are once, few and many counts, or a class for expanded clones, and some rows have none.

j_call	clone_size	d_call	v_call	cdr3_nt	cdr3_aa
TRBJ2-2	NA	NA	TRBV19	TGTGCCAGTAGTATATTCGGCCTGGGCCAGGGTATGACCGGGGAGCTGTTTTTT	CASSIFGLGQGMTGELFF
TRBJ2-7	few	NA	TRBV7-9	TGTGCCAGCAGCTTAACCCCGGGTTACGAGCAGTACTTC	CASSLTPGYEQYF
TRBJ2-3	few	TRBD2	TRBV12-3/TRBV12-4	TGTGCCACCTGGGTAGCGGGGAGCACAGATACGCAGTATTTT	CATWVAGSTDTQYF
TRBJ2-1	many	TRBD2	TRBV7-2	TGTGCCAGCAGCTTAGAGCCGGGGGGGCAATCTGAGCAGTTCTTC	CASSLEPGGQSEQFF
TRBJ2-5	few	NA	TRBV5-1	TGCGCCAGCAGCATTCGGGGGGCCAAAGAGACCCAGTACTTC	CASSIRGAKETQYF
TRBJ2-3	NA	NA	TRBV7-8	TGTGCCAGCAGCTTCGACACGGGGAGAGATACGCAGTATTTT	CASSFDTGRDTQYF
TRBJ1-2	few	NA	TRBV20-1	TGCAGTGCTAGAGGGGGGGTTTCTGGCTACACCTTC	CSARGGVSGYTF
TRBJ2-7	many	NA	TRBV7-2	TGTGCCAGCAGCTTGGGGACAAAAACCTACGAGCAGTACTTC	CASSLGTKTYEQYF
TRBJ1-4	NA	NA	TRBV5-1	TGCGCCAGCAGCTTGTACGGGGGGGCAACTAATGAAAAACTGTTTTTT	CASSLYGGATNEKLFF
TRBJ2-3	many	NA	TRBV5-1	TGCGCCAGCAGCTTGGCCTTTTCAACCACAGATACGCAGTATTTT	CASSLAFSTTDTQYF
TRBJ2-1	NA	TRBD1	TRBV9	TGTGCCAGCAGCGTAACAGGGGGCGAAATGCGGCAGTTCTTC	CASSVTGGEMRQFF
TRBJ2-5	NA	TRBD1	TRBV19	TGTGCCAGTAGTATCGGACAGGGATCAGAGACCCAGTACTTC	CASSIGQGSETQYF
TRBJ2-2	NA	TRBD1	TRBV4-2	TGTGCCAGCAGCCCGGTGACAGGGGAGCGGGAGCTGTTTTTT	CASSPVTGERELFF
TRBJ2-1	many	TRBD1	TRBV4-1	TGCGCCAGCAGCCCCGGGACAGCCAGGGTCAATGAGCAGTTCTTC	CASSPGTARVNEQFF
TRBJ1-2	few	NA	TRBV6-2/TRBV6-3	TGTGCCAGCAGTTACTCATCGGGGGCCCTCTATGGCTACACCTTC	CASSYSSGALYGYTF